Below, 27 T cell receptor beta chains from the same sample are listed, as sequenced in a study of Graves' ophthalmopathy and Graves' hyperthyroidism. Amplification targeted the TCR beta CDR3 regions, with RNA transcripts as the source material. Second-round multiplex PCR followed a first-round RT-PCR using HTBI primers. TCRdb used MiXCR to reprocess the multiplex PCR reads, holding one entry per CDR3 protein. Among about 1.2 million distinct CDR3 sequences, about 40% were seen once, and the ten largest hold approximately 10%. The sequenced sample consisted of peripheral blood or thyroid tissue (not recorded which). The receptors stem from an adult man with Graves' hyperthyroidism.

J is TRBJ1-1 and V is TRBV5-1; TRBD1 matches 8 bases. The V gene's germline CDR1 is SGHRS and CDR2 YFSETQ. The trim removed 0 bases at V and 12 bases at J, leaving 10 bases unmatched. CDR3 size: 14 residues. The CDR3, as DNA: TGCGCCAGCAGCTTGGTCTTCGAGGACAGGGATACTTTCTTT. Amino acid sequence: CASSLVFEDRDTFF. The full variable domain, its missing parts supplied by reference TRBV5-1 and TRBJ1-1, is KAGVTQTPRYLIKTRGQQVTLSCSPISGHRSVSWYQQTPGQGLQFLFEYFSETQRNKGNFPGRFSGRQFSNSRSEMNVSTLELGDSALYLCASSLVFEDRDTFFGQGTRLTVV.

This clonotype came up many times. The genes are TRBV5-6 and TRBJ2-5, with D possibly being TRBD1 or TRBD2 (5 bases each). The CDR3 covers 15 residues. V was shortened by 3 bases and J by 4 bases, with 16 bases between the two germline ends. Germline V gene lookup returns CDR1 SGHDT and CDR2 YYEEEE. The CDR3 sequence: CASSSFGDPGETQYF. The CDR3 DNA is TGTGCCAGCAGCTCCTTCGGGGACCCAGGAGAGACCCAGTACTTC.

This clonotype was seen ten or more times. V and J are TRBV5-5 and TRBJ1-2, with 8 nucleotides matching TRBD1. CDR3 length: 15 amino acids. V lost 4 bases, J lost 5 bases, and 10 bases stayed unmatched. Germline V gene lookup returns CDR1 SGHKS and CDR2 YYEKEE (reference sequence). The CDR3 spells CASSPGQGGWYGYTF. CDR3 sequence (DNA): TGTGCCAGCAGCCCTGGACAGGGAGGATGGTATGGCTACACCTTC.

As concerns this clonotype: This is likely an artifact of a read error, given a far larger clone one base away. The V call is TRBV6-5, the J call TRBJ1-6; D gene unclear. The CDR3 is 13 residues long. Germline CDR1 reads MNHEY; CDR2 reads SVGAGI. This CDR3 is CANSSGPNSPLHF. The CDR3 bases are TGTGCCAACAGTTCCGGACCCAATTCACCCCTCCACTTT.

The genes are TRBV12-3 or TRBV12-4 and TRBJ2-7; 11 bases are shared with TRBD2. The V and J ends lost 6 bases and 1 base, in that order; junction bases with no gene match: 11. The CDR3 sequence is 17 residues long. The DNA of the CDR3 is TGTGCCAGCAGCCCGCTACTTTTAGCGGGAGGGTCCTACGAGCAGTACTTC. Translation gives CASSPLLLAGGSYEQYF.

This clonotype has a count of ten or more. The chain is built from TRBV7-9 and TRBJ2-7, with D perhaps matching TRBD2 (5 bases). Looked up from germline, CDR1 is SEHNR and CDR2 is FQNEAQ (reference sequence). The CDR3 runs to 14 residues. The V gene lost 3 bases and the J gene lost 2 bases, with 11 bases spanning the gap. This chain's CDR3 is CASSFPELAYEQYF. The CDR3 region has the DNA TGTGCCAGCAGCTTCCCAGAACTAGCCTACGAGCAGTACTTC.

This clonotype has at least ten counts. This chain connects TRBV7-6 to TRBJ2-5, with D perhaps TRBD1 (5 bases). Germline V gives CDR1 SGHVS, CDR2 FNYEAQ. Trimming took 5 bases from V and 2 from J, leaving 15 bases between them. The CDR3 is 15 residues long. As DNA, the CDR3 is TGTGCCAGCAGCCTGACCAGGGATTCACAAGAGACCCAGTACTTC. Protein: CASSLTRDSQETQYF.

V gene TRBV11-2 combines with J gene TRBJ2-7; D could derive from TRBD1 or TRBD2 (5 bases each). In germline, CDR1 is SGHAT, CDR2 FQNNGV. The CDR3 loop spans 15 amino acids. Trimming left V 5 bases short and J 6 bases short, with 20 bases between. The CDR3 DNA reads as TGTGCCAGCAGCCTCGGGACCGGCCTTCGTATCGAGCAGTACTTC. Amino acid sequence: CASSLGTGLRIEQYF.

The CDR3 region is CASSGGRAGGNSNQPQHF. CDR3 nucleotide sequence: TGTGCCAGCAGTGGCGGCAGGGCAGGGGGAAATAGCAATCAGCCCCAGCATTTT. The gene calls are TRBV7-9 and TRBJ1-5; TRBD1 matches 7 bases. The V gene end was trimmed by 6 bases and the J gene end by 0 bases; junction bases not matched to a gene: 14. The CDR3 loop spans 18 amino acids. CDR1 SEHNR and CDR2 FQNEAQ come from the germline V gene (reference sequence).

This clonotype appeared a few times. The chain employs TRBV5-6 and TRBJ2-7; 8 nucleotides line up with TRBD1. Trimming at V came to 0 bases and at J to 12 bases, leaving 8 bases not matched to a gene. The CDR3 totals 13 residues. Germline values: CDR1 SGHDT, CDR2 YYEEEE. In nucleotides, the CDR3 is TGTGCCAGCAGCTTGGCCGACAGGGGCCCGAGGTACTTC. Protein: CASSLADRGPRYF.

The chain links TRBV28 to TRBJ2-7, with D perhaps TRBD1 (6 bases). Trimming removed 7 bases at V and 8 bases at J, with 21 bases between. Germline V gives CDR1 MDHEN, CDR2 SYDVKM. The CDR3 has 14 residues. CDR3 sequence: CASTEVGQNLKQYF. The CDR3 nucleotides read TGTGCCAGCACCGAAGTTGGACAGAACCTCAAGCAGTACTTC. The variable domain in full, with the rest retrieved from reference TRBV28 and TRBJ2-7, is DVKVTQSSRYLVKRTGEKVFLECVQDMDHENMFWYRQDPGLGLRLIYFSYDVKMKEKGDIPEGYSVSREKKERFSLILESASTNQTSMYLCASTEVGQNLKQYFGPGTRLTVT.

The V and J genes are TRBV24-1 and TRBJ2-7; D is tentatively TRBD1 or TRBD2 (6 bases each). This CDR3 comprises 17 residues. The V gene lost 0 bases and the J gene lost 6 bases, with 20 bases spanning the gap. Germline CDR1 reads KGHDR; CDR2 reads SFDVKD. This CDR3 reads CATSDLKGGAILREQYF. The CDR3 DNA follows: TGTGCCACCAGTGATTTGAAGGGGGGCGCTATCTTGCGCGAGCAGTACTTC.

The chain has TRBV7-9 and TRBJ2-6; D gene uncertain. The CDR3 consists of 13 residues. Per germline, CDR1 SEHNR and CDR2 FQNEAQ (reference sequence). The V end lost 3 bases, the J end lost 5 bases, and 5 bases lay between the germline ends. CDR3 coding DNA: TGTGCCAGCAGCTTCTCCAGGGCCAACGTCCTGACTTTC. It yields the protein CASSFSRANVLTF.

This chain uses TRBV20-1 with TRBJ2-7; D is perhaps TRBD2 (5 bases). The V gene's germline CDR1 is DFQATT and CDR2 SNEGSKA (reference sequence). The CDR3 is 14 residues long. The V end was cut by 7 bases, the J end by 3 bases, with 19 bases between. CDR3 DNA: TGCAGTGTTACTAAACGGGGAACCAACTACGAGCAGTACTTC. This codes for CSVTKRGTNYEQYF.

This clonotype was seen ten or more times. The rearrangement uses TRBV20-1 and TRBJ2-6, with 7 bases lining up with TRBD1. V lost 1 base and J lost 2; bases outside the gene matches: 2. The CDR3 is 15 residues long. Per germline, CDR1 DFQATT and CDR2 SNEGSKA (reference sequence). The CDR3 protein is CSARADRAGANVLTF. The CDR3 coding sequence is TGCAGTGCTAGAGCAGACAGGGCTGGGGCCAACGTCCTGACTTTC.

This CDR3 reads CASGGRDETQYF. The CDR3 DNA sequence: TGTGCCAGCGGGGGCCGGGACGAGACCCAGTACTTC. V and J are TRBV6-2 or TRBV6-3 and TRBJ2-5, with a tentative D call TRBD1 (6 bases). Deletions cut 8 bases from V and 5 bases from J, with 12 bases between. Germline V gene sequence: CDR1 MNHEY, CDR2 SVGEGT. The CDR3 contains 12 residues.

The CDR3 protein is CASSTTTGSLYGYTF. The CDR3 bases are TGTGCCAGCAGCACAACGACAGGAAGTCTCTATGGCTACACCTTC. The chain employs TRBV28 and TRBJ1-2; a possible D gene is TRBD1 (6 bases). Deletions cut 6 bases from V and 4 bases from J, with 18 bases between. CDR1 is MDHEN and CDR2 is SYDVKM in the germline V gene. This CDR3 spans 15 amino acids.

V is TRBV7-2 and J is TRBJ2-2; D gene unclear. Trimming took off 5 bases at V and 6 bases at J, with 10 bases between the two ends. CDR3 size: 13 residues. Germline CDR1 reads SGHTA; CDR2 reads FQGNSA. CDR3 DNA: TGTGCCAGCAGCCAAGACGAGTCCGGGGAGCTGTTTTTT. Its protein is CASSQDESGELFF.

This clonotype was seen a few times. The gene calls are TRBV5-8 and TRBJ1-5, with 7 bases fitting TRBD1. The CDR3 is made up of 16 amino acids. Germline-derived CDR1 and CDR2 are SGHTS and YDEGEE. Losses at the gene ends were 4 bases for V and 1 base for J; bases not matched to a gene: 8. In DNA, the CDR3 is TGTGCCAGCAGCCGCCGACAGGGAGGGAGCAATCAGCCCCAGCATTTT. As protein: CASSRRQGGSNQPQHF. Supplemented by reference TRBV5-8 and TRBJ1-5, the full variable domain reads EAGVTQSPTHLIKTRGQQATLRCSPISGHTSVYWYQQALGLGLQFLLWYDEGEERNRGNFPPRFSGRQFPNYSSELNVNALELEDSALYLCASSRRQGGSNQPQHFGDGTRLSIL.

The chain combines TRBV7-9 with TRBJ1-4, with TRBD1 matching over 7 bases. Per germline, CDR1 SEHNR and CDR2 FQNEAQ (reference sequence). This CDR3 has 16 residues. V lost 5 bases and J lost 7; bases outside the gene matches: 13. CDR3 protein: CASSPPTDRATEKLFF. DNA of the CDR3: TGTGCCAGCAGCCCGCCCACCGACAGGGCAACTGAAAAACTGTTTTTT.

The chain joins TRBV27 to TRBJ2-7, with 7 bases fitting TRBD1. V lost 10 bases and J lost 1; bases outside the gene matches: 10. The germline gives CDR1 MNHEY, CDR2 SMNVEV (reference sequence). The CDR3 is made up of 14 amino acids. The CDR3 here is CATLEHRGSYEQYF. In DNA, the CDR3 is TGTGCCACCCTGGAGCACAGGGGTTCCTACGAGCAGTACTTC.

This clonotype was seen more than once but under ten times. The chain couples TRBV3-1 to TRBJ2-6; D not certain. The CDR3 has 17 residues. V shed 0 bases and J shed 0 bases, with 9 bases lying between them. CDR1 and CDR2 from the germline V gene are LGHDT and YNNKEL (reference sequence). CDR3 sequence: CASSQERTSSGANVLTF. CDR3 DNA sequence: TGTGCCAGCAGCCAAGAAAGAACCAGCTCTGGGGCCAACGTCCTGACTTTC.

V usage is TRBV29-1 and J usage is TRBJ2-7; 8 positions agree with TRBD1. CDR1 is SQVTM and CDR2 is ANQGSEA in the germline V gene. The CDR3 runs 13 residues. The V and J ends lost 3 bases and 6 bases, in that order; junction bases with no gene match: 7. The CDR3 protein is CSVDPTGAGEQYF. The DNA for the CDR3 is TGCAGCGTTGACCCGACAGGGGCTGGCGAGCAGTACTTC.

This clonotype was recorded at least ten times. The V call is TRBV20-1, the J call TRBJ1-6; D unclear. This CDR3 is built from 13 residues. The germline V gene has CDR1 DFQATT and CDR2 SNEGSKA (reference sequence). The CDR3 sequence: CGGRPSYNSPLHF. DNA for the CDR3: TGCGGAGGAAGGCCCTCCTATAATTCACCCCTCCACTTT.

The chain has TRBV11-3 and TRBJ2-7; D possibly corresponds to TRBD1 (6 bases). V lost 1 base and J 4 bases, leaving 14 bases between the germline ends. CDR3 length equals 15 residues. Germline V gives CDR1 SGHNT, CDR2 YENEEA. The chain's CDR3 is CASSLGGDDRYEQYF. DNA for the CDR3: TGTGCCAGCAGCTTAGGAGGGGACGACAGGTACGAGCAGTACTTC. Looking up the rest from reference TRBV11-3 and TRBJ2-7 gives the full variable domain: EAGVVQSPRYKIIEKKQPVAFWCNPISGHNTLYWYLQNLGQGPELLIRYENEEAVDDSQLPKDRFSAERLKGVDSTLKIQPAELGDSAVYLCASSLGGDDRYEQYFGPGTRLTVT.

This clonotype was detected ten times or more. This chain uses TRBV12-3 or TRBV12-4 with TRBJ1-2; D call uncertain. V lost 5 bases to trimming and J lost 7 bases, with 8 bases between them. CDR3 length: 11 residues. The CDR3 nucleotides are TGTGCCAGCAGTCAAGGCATTGGCTACACCTTC. It yields the protein CASSQGIGYTF.

The rearrangement links TRBV29-1 to TRBJ1-2; D may be TRBD1 (6 bases). The CDR3 consists of 14 residues. The germline V and J ends were trimmed by 3 bases and 8 bases, with 19 bases remaining between them. Germline-derived CDR1 and CDR2 are SQVTM and ANQGSEA. The CDR3 protein is CSVEDRGRGVGYTF. The CDR3 DNA reads TGCAGCGTTGAGGATCGCGGCAGGGGAGTCGGCTACACCTTC.